Below, 8 T cell receptor beta chains from the same sample are listed, as sequenced in a study of T cells expressing NK-cell markers. No DNA is given; TCRdb re-called the 5' RACE reads and lists each CDR3 protein once. This listing includes roughly 150,000 distinct CDR3 sequences. Sequencing was carried out using blood T cells: a sorted CD56 or NKG2C T cell subset, CD4+ or CD8+ T cells, or bulk PBMC T cells (not recorded which). These receptors came from a woman between 18 and 69 years old in good health.

V is TRBV5-1 and J is TRBJ2-1; TCRdb proposes TRBD2, but this gene call is untestable without DNA. In germline, CDR1 is SGHRS, CDR2 YFSETQ. This CDR3 has 16 residues. The CDR3 protein is CASSALAGGIDNEQFF.

This chain links TRBV29-1 with TRBJ2-7; TCRdb outputs TRBD2, but without DNA this stays unchecked. This CDR3 is built from 12 residues. Germline CDR1 and CDR2: SQVTM and ANQGSEA. The CDR3 loop is CSVWGLNYEQYF.

The J gene is TRBJ2-1, the V gene TRBV20-1; TCRdb selects TRBD1, and the lack of DNA leaves this call unchecked. The CDR3 loop spans 14 amino acids. From germline, CDR1 is DFQATT and CDR2 SNEGSKA (reference sequence). The CDR3 loop reads CSARGALAIAEQFF.

This rearrangement joins TRBV12-3 or TRBV12-4 to TRBJ2-5. The CDR3 is 15 amino acids. The CDR3 region is CASSFGSTSQETQYF.

This chain links TRBV29-1 with TRBJ2-1; the D call from TCRdb, TRBD1, cannot be confirmed without DNA. The CDR3 covers 15 residues. Germline-derived CDR1 and CDR2 are SQVTM and ANQGSEA. CDR3 region: CSVQTGGAPYNEQFF.

This rearrangement joins TRBV20-1 to TRBJ2-6; checking the TCRdb D call of TRBD1 is not possible without DNA. CDR1 DFQATT and CDR2 SNEGSKA come from the germline V gene (reference sequence). The CDR3 has 19 residues. CDR3 in amino acids: CSARDRVQGYLSGANVLTF.

V usage is TRBV6-1 and J usage is TRBJ2-1; TCRdb picks TRBD2, but there is no DNA to check that call. CDR3 length equals 15 residues. Germline loops: CDR1 MNHNS, CDR2 SASEGT. The CDR3 loop reads CASSRGTGSYNEQFF.

The chain links TRBV20-1 to TRBJ1-1; there is no DNA to check the TCRdb D call of TRBD1. The germline V gene encodes CDR1 DFQATT and CDR2 SNEGSKA (reference sequence). The length of the CDR3 is 14 residues. CDR3 residues: CSARDFSGGTEAFF.